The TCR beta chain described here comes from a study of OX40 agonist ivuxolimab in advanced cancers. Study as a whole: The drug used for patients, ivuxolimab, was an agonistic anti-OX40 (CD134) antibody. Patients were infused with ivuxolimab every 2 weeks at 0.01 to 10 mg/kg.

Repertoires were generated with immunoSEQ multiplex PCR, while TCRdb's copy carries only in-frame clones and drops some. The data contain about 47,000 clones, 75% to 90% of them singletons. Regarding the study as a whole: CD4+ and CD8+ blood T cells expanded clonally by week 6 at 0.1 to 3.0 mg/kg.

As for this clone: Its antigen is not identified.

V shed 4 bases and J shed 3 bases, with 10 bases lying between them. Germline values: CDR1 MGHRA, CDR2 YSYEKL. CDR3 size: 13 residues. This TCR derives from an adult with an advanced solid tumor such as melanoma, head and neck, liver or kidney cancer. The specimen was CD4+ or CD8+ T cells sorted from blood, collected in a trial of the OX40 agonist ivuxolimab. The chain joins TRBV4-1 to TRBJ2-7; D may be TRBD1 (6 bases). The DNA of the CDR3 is TGCGCCAGCAGCCCCCGGGACAACTACGAGCAGTACTTC. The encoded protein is CASSPRDNYEQYF.